Following are 27 T cell receptor beta chains from one sample sequenced in a study of shared clonotypes between healthy human individuals. Clones were sequenced by immunoSEQ multiplex PCR, and TCRdb holds only the in-frame ones, with some missing. The sample has about 1.5 million clones, under 99% seen once. Sequencing was done on a sample of naive CD4+ T cells sorted from blood. The subset denotes: CD45RA+ positively selected. The receptors were sampled from a man under 40 in good health.

The CDR3 protein is CASSLQGHTEAFF. CDR3 bases: TGTGCCAGCAGTTTACAGGGGCACACTGAAGCTTTCTTT. The rearrangement joins TRBV28 to TRBJ1-1, with D possibly being TRBD1 (6 bases). The germline V gene encodes CDR1 MDHEN and CDR2 SYDVKM. The CDR3 runs 13 residues. V lost 2 bases, J lost 3 bases, and 7 bases lay in between.

This clone was counted once. The chain employs TRBV29-1 and TRBJ2-7, with D perhaps matching TRBD2 (5 bases). With 4 bases removed from V and 2 bases from J, the gap between germline ends came to 9 bases. The CDR3 loop spans 12 amino acids. Germline CDR1 and CDR2: SQVTM and ANQGSEA. CDR3 protein: CSVGGFPYEQYF. The CDR3, as DNA: TGCAGCGTTGGAGGGTTCCCCTACGAGCAGTACTTC.

The CDR3 nucleotides are TGTGCCAGCACTTGGCAGTTAAATGAAAAACTGTTTTTT. This translates into CASTWQLNEKLFF. The rearrangement links TRBV6-6 to TRBJ1-4; D remains unclear. CDR1 is MNHNY and CDR2 is SVGAGI in the germline V gene (reference sequence). This CDR3 comprises 13 residues. V was trimmed by 7 bases and J by 5 bases, leaving 11 bases between them.

The chain joins TRBV5-1 to TRBJ1-5; tentative D call: TRBD1 (6 bases). The CDR3 runs 15 residues. In germline, CDR1 is SGHRS, CDR2 YFSETQ. Between the trimmed V and J ends, which lost 3 bases and 1 base, there was a span of 11 bases. CDR3 residues: CASSSGGGSNQPQHF. DNA for the CDR3: TGCGCCAGCAGCTCCGGGGGCGGAAGCAATCAGCCCCAGCATTTT.

The chain is built from TRBV10-2 and TRBJ1-5; D possibly corresponds to TRBD1 (5 bases). The CDR3 is 14 residues long. Germline loops: CDR1 WSHSY, CDR2 SAAADI. Trimming removed 0 bases from V and 11 bases from J, with 14 bases in between. The CDR3: CASSESGSGGAQHF. CDR3 DNA sequence: TGCGCCAGCAGTGAGTCGGGCTCTGGGGGGGCCCAGCATTTT.

The chain couples TRBV19 to TRBJ1-5; possibly TRBD1 for D (5 bases). Trimming took 6 bases from V and 1 from J, leaving 7 bases between them. CDR3 length: 13 amino acids. Germline V gene lookup returns CDR1 LNHDA and CDR2 SQIVND (reference sequence). For the CDR3, the DNA is TGTGCCAGTAGCAGGGCGAGCAATCAGCCCCAGCATTTT. This gives the protein CASSRASNQPQHF.

The rearrangement links TRBV10-3 to TRBJ1-2, with D possibly TRBD1 on 5 matching bases. The CDR3 length is 13 residues. In germline, CDR1 is ENHRY, CDR2 SYGVKD. Trimming removed 2 bases at V and 4 bases at J, with 8 bases between. CDR3 loop: CAISEAGGYGYTF. For the CDR3, the DNA is TGTGCCATCAGTGAGGCTGGGGGCTATGGCTACACCTTC.

The chain employs TRBV18 and TRBJ2-1; D is ambiguous. V was shortened by 3 bases and J by 9 bases, with 15 bases between the two germline ends. There are 14 residues in the CDR3. Germline V gene data show CDR1 as KGHSH and CDR2 as LQKENI. The CDR3: CASSPSFPTGEQFF. As DNA, the CDR3 is TGTGCCAGCTCACCTAGCTTCCCAACGGGTGAGCAGTTCTTC.

Turning to this clone: At the DNA level, this CDR3 is encoded by other sequences in the same sample as well. The V and J genes are TRBV28 and TRBJ1-5, with D unclear. The CDR3 consists of 12 residues. Per germline, CDR1 MDHEN and CDR2 SYDVKM. Trimming pared 7 bases from V and 1 base from J, leaving 5 bases between. The CDR3 here is CASTESNQPQHF. The CDR3 bases are TGTGCCAGCACGGAGAGCAATCAGCCCCAGCATTTT.

This sequence joins TRBV9 and TRBJ2-2, with D perhaps matching TRBD1 or TRBD2 (5 bases each). Trimming left V 1 base short and J 7 bases short, with 11 bases between. This CDR3 comprises 14 residues. The V gene's germline CDR1 is SGDLS and CDR2 YYNGEE. CDR3 sequence (DNA): TGTGCCAGCAGCGTAAGAGGGGATGGCGGGGAGCTGTTTTTT. Residues: CASSVRGDGGELFF.

DNA for the CDR3: TGTGCCAGCAGCTTAGGCCAGCTGGAGAACACTGAAGCTTTCTTT. Its protein product is CASSLGQLENTEAFF. The genes are TRBV5-4 and TRBJ1-1; unclear D gene. The germline V gene encodes CDR1 SGHNT and CDR2 YYREEE (reference sequence). The CDR3 has 15 residues. Trimming cost V 2 bases and J 1 base, with 12 bases left between them.

V usage is TRBV15 and J usage is TRBJ1-1; TRBD1 is a possible D gene (6 bases). The germline gives CDR1 LNHNV, CDR2 YYDKDF (reference sequence). This CDR3 contains 13 residues. V lost 3 bases to trimming and J lost 4 bases, with 9 bases between them. The CDR3 DNA follows: TGTGCCACCAGCAGGGACAGAGCCACTGAAGCTTTCTTT. This sequence encodes CATSRDRATEAFF. Filled out from reference TRBV15 and TRBJ1-1, the complete variable domain reads DAMVIQNPRYQVTQFGKPVTLSCSQTLNHNVMYWYQQKSSQAPKLLFHYYDKDFNNEADTPDNFQSRRPNTSFCFLDIRSPGLGDTAMYLCATSRDRATEAFFGQGTRLTVV.

V usage is TRBV6-5 and J usage is TRBJ2-5; no definite D call. Trimming took 5 bases from V and 1 from J, leaving 11 bases between them. Germline V gene sequence: CDR1 MNHEY, CDR2 SVGAGI. The CDR3 is made up of 14 amino acids. Here the CDR3 reads CASSQLGSQETQYF. CDR3 nucleotide sequence: TGTGCCAGCAGTCAACTCGGCAGCCAAGAGACCCAGTACTTC.

The chain has TRBV5-1 and TRBJ1-1, with 7 bases identical to TRBD1. The V segment lost 0 bases and the J segment 3 bases; nucleotides outside the gene matches: 8. The V gene's germline CDR1 is SGHRS and CDR2 YFSETQ. The CDR3 contains 16 residues. Here the CDR3 DNA reads TGCGCCAGCAGCTTGGCAGGGGGGCTGGCGTACACTGAAGCTTTCTTT. This gives the protein CASSLAGGLAYTEAFF.

This chain joins TRBV7-2 and TRBJ2-3; no definite D call. Trimming cost V 5 bases and J 0 bases, with 12 bases left between them. CDR1 SGHTA and CDR2 FQGNSA come from the germline V gene. CDR3 length: 15 residues. CDR3 region: CASSVVSSSTDTQYF. In nucleotides, the CDR3 is TGTGCCAGCAGCGTAGTTAGCAGTAGCACAGATACGCAGTATTTT.

V and J are TRBV5-1 and TRBJ1-1; the match to TRBD1 covers 7 bases. This CDR3 has 15 residues. V was pared by 3 bases and J by 1 base, with 6 bases of the junction left unmatched. Germline V lookup: CDR1 SGHRS, CDR2 YFSETQ. CDR3 region: CASSSTGVTNTEAFF. Written as DNA, the CDR3 is TGCGCCAGCAGCTCTACAGGGGTTACGAACACTGAAGCTTTCTTT.

The chain has TRBV2 and TRBJ2-5, with D perhaps matching TRBD1 (5 bases). Germline V gene lookup returns CDR1 SNHLY and CDR2 FYNNEI. The ends were cut back, 1 base at V and 2 bases at J, with 8 bases in the middle. The CDR3 is 14 residues long. CDR3: CASSEDRHQETQYF. The DNA of the CDR3 is TGTGCCAGCAGTGAAGACAGGCATCAAGAGACCCAGTACTTC.

The chain carries TRBV27 and TRBJ2-1, with D possibly matching TRBD2 (5 bases). Germline V gives CDR1 MNHEY, CDR2 SMNVEV (reference sequence). CDR3 length: 14 residues. The V and J ends lost 2 bases and 3 bases respectively, with 8 bases between them. The CDR3 is CASSLRTFYNEQFF. CDR3 nucleotides: TGTGCCAGCAGTTTAAGGACTTTCTACAATGAGCAGTTCTTC.

J is TRBJ2-1 and V is TRBV10-3, with D unresolved. Germline V lookup: CDR1 ENHRY, CDR2 SYGVKD. Trimming shortened V by 2 bases and J by 2 bases, and 10 bases separated the two germline ends. The length of the CDR3 is 15 residues. The CDR3 DNA reads TGTGCCATCAGTGAGCGTTTCGCTACCTACAATGAGCAGTTCTTC. Its protein product is CAISERFATYNEQFF.

The V call is TRBV9, the J call TRBJ2-3; 7 bases fit TRBD2. The trim removed 3 bases at V and 4 bases at J, leaving 5 bases unmatched. Germline CDR1 reads SGDLS; CDR2 reads YYNGEE. This CDR3 region has 14 residues. CDR3 sequence reads: CASSEGGRPDTQYF. The CDR3 nucleotides read TGTGCCAGCAGCGAAGGCGGGAGACCAGATACGCAGTATTTT. The entire variable domain, with the rest obtained from reference TRBV9 and TRBJ2-3, is as follows: DSGVTQTPKHLITATGQRVTLRCSPRSGDLSVYWYQQSLDQGLQFLIQYYNGEERAKGNILERFSAQQFPDLHSELNLSSLELGDSALYFCASSEGGRPDTQYFGPGTRLTVL.

V gene TRBV5-4 combines with J gene TRBJ2-2; TRBD2 matches at 7 bases. CDR1 is SGHNT, CDR2 YYREEE, per germline (reference sequence). V lost 2 bases, J lost 7 bases, and 11 bases stayed unmatched. CDR3 size: 16 residues. The CDR3 loop is CASSFPRGRQDGELFF. In DNA form, the CDR3 reads TGTGCCAGCAGCTTCCCTCGCGGGAGACAAGACGGGGAGCTGTTTTTT.

The sample holds one count of this clone. The chain combines TRBV19 with TRBJ2-5; 11 bases align to TRBD1. CDR3 length: 14 residues. CDR1 is LNHDA and CDR2 is SQIVND in the germline V gene (reference sequence). The junction had 2 bases not matched to a gene; V was cut back by 4 bases and J by 4 bases. The CDR3 spells CASSRGTGGETQYF. In DNA, the CDR3 is TGTGCCAGTAGTAGAGGGACAGGGGGAGAGACCCAGTACTTC.

A single count supports this clone. The chain recombines TRBV5-1 with TRBJ2-6; D is unclear. The CDR3 extends over 16 amino acids. V lost 3 bases and J lost 3, with 13 bases in between. CDR1 and CDR2 (germline): SGHRS, YFSETQ. The CDR3 region is CASSSFSMDGANVLTF. The CDR3 nucleotides are TGCGCCAGCAGCTCGTTCTCTATGGATGGGGCCAACGTCCTGACTTTC.

This clone is a singleton in its sample. The chain joins TRBV19 to TRBJ1-1, with no clear D. With 3 bases removed from V and 1 base from J, the gap between germline ends came to 18 bases. CDR1 is LNHDA and CDR2 is SQIVND in the germline V gene (reference sequence). CDR3 length equals 17 residues. The CDR3 DNA follows: TGTGCCAGTAGTATTGAGAGGGCCCGGCGGCCGAACACTGAAGCTTTCTTT. It is translated as CASSIERARRPNTEAFF.

V gene TRBV28 combines with J gene TRBJ1-2, with 7 bases lining up with TRBD1. This CDR3 has 14 amino acids. The germline V gene encodes CDR1 MDHEN and CDR2 SYDVKM. Losses at the gene ends were 5 bases for V and 7 bases for J; bases not matched to a gene: 10. The CDR3: CASSPVDRVPGYTF. In DNA form, the CDR3 reads TGTGCCAGCAGTCCGGTAGACAGGGTTCCTGGCTACACCTTC.

The J gene is TRBJ1-1, the V gene TRBV6-1; 8 bases agree with TRBD1. The CDR3 length is 14 residues. Looked up from germline, CDR1 is MNHNS and CDR2 is SASEGT. The V gene end was trimmed by 6 bases and the J gene end by 11 bases; junction bases not matched to a gene: 14. CDR3 sequence: CASRGTGLPGAAFF. The CDR3 DNA follows: TGTGCCAGCAGAGGGACAGGCCTGCCCGGGGCGGCTTTCTTT.

The rearrangement links TRBV7-9 to TRBJ2-1; TRBD2 matches at 7 bases. The length of the CDR3 is 15 residues. Germline assignment: CDR1 SEHNR and CDR2 FQNEAQ (reference sequence). V lost 5 bases and J lost 7; bases outside the gene matches: 11. The CDR3 protein is CASSRLSGRGNEQFF. In DNA form, the CDR3 reads TGTGCCAGCAGCCGTTTGAGCGGGCGGGGGAATGAGCAGTTCTTC.